The 29 T cell receptor beta chains in this list originate from one sample, sequenced in a study of T cell responses to AZD1222 COVID-19 vaccine. Clones were sequenced by immunoSEQ multiplex PCR, and TCRdb holds only the in-frame ones, with some missing. The sample shows 140,000 or so clones, 88% of them seen only once. The source material was peripheral blood, sampled on day 0 of AZD1222 vaccination. Receptors were obtained from an adult in good health.

As regards this clone: The same CDR3 can be traced to other DNA sequences in this sample. The V and J genes are TRBV11-1 and TRBJ1-1; D is unresolved. This CDR3 is 15 amino acids long. V lost 1 base and J lost 0, with 9 bases in between. The germline V gene encodes CDR1 SGHAT and CDR2 FQDESV (reference sequence). CDR3 residues: CASSLEARMNTEAFF. The CDR3 nucleotides read TGTGCCAGCAGCTTAGAAGCCAGGATGAACACTGAAGCTTTCTTT.

To note about this clone: Within the sample, other DNA sequences also encode this same CDR3. The gene calls are TRBV9 and TRBJ1-1, with TRBD1 matching 8 bases. Germline V gene data show CDR1 as SGDLS and CDR2 as YYNGEE. The CDR3 length is 14 residues. J gave up 1 base and V 2 bases, and 1 base lay outside the gene matches. The CDR3 here is CASSVGQGNTEAFF. CDR3 DNA: TGTGCCAGCAGCGTCGGACAGGGGAACACTGAAGCTTTCTTT. Supplemented by reference TRBV9 and TRBJ1-1, the full variable domain reads DSGVTQTPKHLITATGQRVTLRCSPRSGDLSVYWYQQSLDQGLQFLIQYYNGEERAKGNILERFSAQQFPDLHSELNLSSLELGDSALYFCASSVGQGNTEAFFGQGTRLTVV.

The J gene is TRBJ2-7, the V gene TRBV10-3; 14 positions agree with TRBD2. The ends lost 4 bases at V and 0 bases at J; junction bases unmatched: 5. Germline assignment: CDR1 ENHRY and CDR2 SYGVKD. The CDR3 loop spans 17 amino acids. The CDR3 spells CAISVGLAGGSSYEQYF. CDR3 bases: TGTGCCATCAGTGTTGGACTAGCGGGAGGAAGCTCCTACGAGCAGTACTTC.

This chain connects TRBV6-5 to TRBJ1-2, with D perhaps matching TRBD1 (5 bases). Trimming pared 6 bases from V and 3 bases from J, leaving 14 bases between. The CDR3 has 14 residues. In germline, CDR1 is MNHEY, CDR2 SVGAGI. The CDR3 sequence: CASRGGTDYYGYTF. Written as DNA, the CDR3 is TGTGCCAGCAGGGGCGGGACGGACTACTATGGCTACACCTTC.

This chain connects TRBV30 to TRBJ1-6, with D possibly matching TRBD1 (5 bases). Germline V gene lookup returns CDR1 GTSNPN and CDR2 SVGIG (reference sequence). This CDR3 spans 13 amino acids. V was shortened by 4 bases and J by 7 bases, with 11 bases between the two germline ends. The CDR3 region is CAWKGETNSPLHF. CDR3 coding DNA: TGTGCCTGGAAAGGGGAAACGAATTCACCCCTCCACTTT.

This clone was recorded only once. J is TRBJ2-2 and V is TRBV6-2 or TRBV6-3; D call uncertain. The V gene lost 2 bases and the J gene lost 6 bases, with 7 bases spanning the gap. Germline V CDR1 and CDR2: MNHEY, SVGEGT. The CDR3 contains 13 residues. DNA of the CDR3: TGTGCCAGCAGTTACGGCGGATCCGGGGAGCTGTTTTTT. Amino acid sequence: CASSYGGSGELFF.

The chain recombines TRBV30 with TRBJ2-7; TRBD1 might be the D (5 bases). The V end lost 4 bases, the J end lost 4 bases, and 20 bases lay between the germline ends. This CDR3 has 15 amino acids. Germline V gene lookup returns CDR1 GTSNPN and CDR2 SVGIG (reference sequence). This CDR3 reads CAWTDKFVVSYEQYF. For the CDR3, the DNA is TGTGCCTGGACGGACAAATTTGTCGTCTCTTACGAGCAGTACTTC.

V and J are TRBV3-1 (or the pseudogene TRBV3-2) and TRBJ1-5; perhaps TRBD1 as D (5 bases). This CDR3 is built from 16 residues. Germline V CDR1 and CDR2: LGHDT, YNNKEL (reference sequence). V gave up 1 base and J gave up 4 bases, with 14 bases separating them. The CDR3 spells CASSQAARGSNQPQHF. CDR3 DNA: TGTGCCAGCAGCCAAGCGGCGAGGGGATCGAATCAGCCCCAGCATTTT.

J is TRBJ1-1 and V is TRBV6-6; possible D gene TRBD1, 5 bases. Per germline, CDR1 MNHNY and CDR2 SVGAGI (reference sequence). This CDR3 is 15 amino acids long. V gave up 4 bases and J gave up 6 bases, with 18 bases separating them. The CDR3 here is CASSSTTGMVSEAFF. The CDR3 region has the DNA TGTGCCAGCAGTTCCACTACAGGAATGGTTTCTGAAGCTTTCTTT.

This rearrangement joins TRBV21-1 to TRBJ1-3. TRBV21-1 counts as a pseudogene. The length of the CDR3 is 16 residues. CDR3 residues: CASSKVRGFTGNTIYF. As DNA, the CDR3 is TGTGCCAGCAGCAAAGTTCGGGGCTTCACTGGAAACACCATATATTTT.

The chain has TRBV10-3 and TRBJ1-1; D may be TRBD1 (6 bases). The CDR3 runs 15 residues. Between the trimmed V and J ends, which lost 3 bases and 8 bases, there was a span of 19 bases. Germline V gene data show CDR1 as ENHRY and CDR2 as SYGVKD. CDR3 loop: CAISDPSRRTEEAFF. In nucleotides, the CDR3 is TGTGCCATCAGTGACCCATCGCGACGGACAGAAGAAGCTTTCTTT.

The chain employs TRBV7-9 and TRBJ1-3; D gene unclear. There are 15 residues in the CDR3. V was trimmed by 4 bases and J by 0 bases, leaving 10 bases between them. Germline V gene sequence: CDR1 SEHNR, CDR2 FQNEAQ (reference sequence). As DNA, the CDR3 is TGTGCCAGCAGCTCCCCATGGGACTCTGGAAACACCATATATTTT. Amino acids: CASSSPWDSGNTIYF.

The chain uses TRBV19 and TRBJ2-7; no clear D. The V gene's germline CDR1 is LNHDA and CDR2 SQIVND (reference sequence). The CDR3 is made up of 12 amino acids. V lost 6 bases to trimming and J lost 4 bases, with 10 bases between them. CDR3 in DNA: TGTGCCAGTAGCGACCGAGGTTACGAGCAGTACTTC. Its protein product is CASSDRGYEQYF.

The V gene is TRBV5-4, the J gene TRBJ2-7; D ambiguous. The V end lost 0 bases, the J end lost 2 bases, and 12 bases lay between the germline ends. The CDR3 has 15 amino acids. CDR1 and CDR2 (germline): SGHNT, YYREEE (reference sequence). The CDR3 sequence: CASSLGLLPTYEQYF. CDR3 nucleotides: TGTGCCAGCAGCTTGGGTCTACTACCGACCTACGAGCAGTACTTC.

The rearrangement uses TRBV6-4 and TRBJ2-1; D ambiguous. The CDR3 has 13 amino acids. CDR1 is MRHNA and CDR2 is SNTAGT in the germline V gene. The V gene lost 2 bases and the J gene lost 5 bases, with 7 bases spanning the gap. This CDR3 reads CASSDPPHNEQFF. CDR3 sequence (DNA): TGTGCCAGCAGTGACCCGCCGCACAATGAGCAGTTCTTC.

The V gene is TRBV18, the J gene TRBJ1-1; no clear D gene. This CDR3 region has 14 residues. Trimming cost V 2 bases and J 3 bases, with 10 bases left between them. The germline V gene encodes CDR1 KGHSH and CDR2 LQKENI. The CDR3 region is CASSPIPRDTEAFF. CDR3 DNA: TGTGCCAGCTCACCAATACCCCGGGACACTGAAGCTTTCTTT.

The chain has TRBV5-1 and TRBJ2-3, with TRBD2 matching over 13 bases. V lost 1 base to trimming and J lost 7 bases; unmatched junction nucleotides: 9. The CDR3 is 17 amino acids. Germline CDR1 is SGHRS and CDR2 is YFSETQ. CDR3 in DNA: TGCGCCAGCAGCTTGTATCGGACTAGCGGGGGCCATCATACGCAGTATTTT. It specifies CASSLYRTSGGHHTQYF.

This chain joins TRBV30 and TRBJ1-2, with D unclear. This CDR3 region has 12 residues. V was pared by 4 bases and J by 3 bases, with 9 bases between. Looked up from germline, CDR1 is GTSNPN and CDR2 is SVGIG (reference sequence). For the CDR3, the DNA is TGTGCCTGGACTAAGGCTTACTATGGCTACACCTTC. Its translation is CAWTKAYYGYTF.

This clone was picked up a small number of times. The J gene is TRBJ1-6, the V gene TRBV7-3; D is possibly TRBD1 (5 bases). The V and J ends lost 2 bases and 7 bases respectively, with 9 bases between them. The germline gives CDR1 SGHTA, CDR2 FQGTGA. The CDR3 sequence is 14 residues long. The CDR3 DNA is TGTGCCAGCAGCTTAGATGGGGGGAATTCACCCCTCCACTTT. This gives the protein CASSLDGGNSPLHF.

V and J are TRBV11-2 and TRBJ2-1, with unresolved D. Germline V gene sequence: CDR1 SGHAT, CDR2 FQNNGV. The CDR3 consists of 14 residues. V dropped 0 bases and J dropped 6 bases, with 9 bases sitting between them. DNA of the CDR3: TGTGCCAGCAGCTTAGAATGGGATTCCAATGAGCAGTTCTTC. As protein: CASSLEWDSNEQFF.

This sequence joins TRBV27 and TRBJ1-5, with D unresolved. Germline V gene sequence: CDR1 MNHEY, CDR2 SMNVEV (reference sequence). V lost 4 bases to trimming and J lost 2 bases, with 12 bases between them. This CDR3 has 15 residues. CDR3 nucleotides: TGTGCCAGCAGTTCAGGAGAGTGGGGCAATCAGCCCCAGCATTTT. Translation gives CASSSGEWGNQPQHF.

V and J are TRBV3-1 (or the pseudogene TRBV3-2) and TRBJ2-7; D is perhaps TRBD2 (5 bases). This CDR3 contains 14 residues. The V end was cut by 5 bases, the J end by 6 bases, with 17 bases between. Germline CDR1 reads LGHDT; CDR2 reads YNNKEL (reference sequence). CDR3 DNA: TGTGCCAGCAGCTACCGGGCCGAGGGCTCCGAGCAGTACTTC. Encoded protein: CASSYRAEGSEQYF.

The chain joins TRBV15 to TRBJ2-5; either TRBD1 or TRBD2 may supply D (6 bases each). Germline lookup yields CDR1 LNHNV and CDR2 YYDKDF (reference sequence). This CDR3 has 15 amino acids. Trimming took off 4 bases at V and 1 base at J, with 13 bases between the two ends. The CDR3 is CATSTLGGPQETQYF. As DNA, the CDR3 is TGTGCCACCAGCACCCTAGGGGGGCCCCAAGAGACCCAGTACTTC.

The chain couples TRBV28 to TRBJ2-7; D gene unclear. Germline CDR1 reads MDHEN; CDR2 reads SYDVKM. CDR3 length equals 12 residues. V was cut by 6 bases and J by 7 bases, with 13 bases left in between. CDR3 protein: CASRTSWREQYF. The CDR3, as DNA: TGTGCCAGCAGGACCTCCTGGCGGGAGCAGTACTTC.

The chain couples TRBV6-5 to TRBJ2-1; D is tentatively TRBD1 or TRBD2 (5 bases each). Trimming stripped 3 bases from V and 2 bases from J, with 11 bases between. The CDR3 has 15 residues. Germline assignment: CDR1 MNHEY and CDR2 SVGAGI. CDR3 sequence (DNA): TGTGCCAGCAGTTATAGGGGAGCCCCCTACAATGAGCAGTTCTTC. Its protein product is CASSYRGAPYNEQFF.

The chain is built from TRBV19 and TRBJ1-5; D unresolved. Germline assignment: CDR1 LNHDA and CDR2 SQIVND (reference sequence). V shed 7 bases and J shed 0 bases, with 19 bases lying between them. The CDR3 runs 17 residues. The CDR3 sequence: CASTTSGRSYSNQPQHF. The CDR3 nucleotides read TGTGCCAGTACCACTAGTGGCAGAAGTTATAGCAATCAGCCCCAGCATTTT.

This clone was picked up one time. The chain recombines TRBV29-1 with TRBJ1-1; D gene uncertain. V was clipped by 2 bases and J by 6 bases, with 7 bases between them. This CDR3 comprises 11 residues. Germline assignment: CDR1 SQVTM and CDR2 ANQGSEA. DNA of the CDR3: TGCAGCGTTGAAATGGGTCCTGAAGCTTTCTTT. Encoded protein: CSVEMGPEAFF. The variable domain in full, completed from reference TRBV29-1 and TRBJ1-1, reads SAVISQKPSRDICQRGTSLTIQCQVDSQVTMMFWYRQQPGQSLTLIATANQGSEATYESGFVIDKFPISRPNLTFSTLTVSNMSPEDSSIYLCSVEMGPEAFFGQGTRLTVV.

The genes are TRBV19 and TRBJ2-7; TRBD2 matches 12 bases. The CDR3 is 15 amino acids. V was clipped by 7 bases and J by 4 bases; unmatched bases: 8. The V gene's germline CDR1 is LNHDA and CDR2 SQIVND (reference sequence). The CDR3 loop reads CASMETSGSAYEQYF. CDR3 bases: TGTGCCAGTATGGAGACTAGCGGGAGTGCGTACGAGCAGTACTTC.

The genes are TRBV5-8 and TRBJ2-2; no clear D gene. V dropped 4 bases and J dropped 8 bases, with 15 bases sitting between them. The CDR3 extends over 14 amino acids. Germline values: CDR1 SGHTS, CDR2 YDEGEE. CDR3 coding DNA: TGTGCCAGCAGCCCCCGCCTAGGTTTGGGGGAGCTGTTTTTT. Protein sequence: CASSPRLGLGELFF.